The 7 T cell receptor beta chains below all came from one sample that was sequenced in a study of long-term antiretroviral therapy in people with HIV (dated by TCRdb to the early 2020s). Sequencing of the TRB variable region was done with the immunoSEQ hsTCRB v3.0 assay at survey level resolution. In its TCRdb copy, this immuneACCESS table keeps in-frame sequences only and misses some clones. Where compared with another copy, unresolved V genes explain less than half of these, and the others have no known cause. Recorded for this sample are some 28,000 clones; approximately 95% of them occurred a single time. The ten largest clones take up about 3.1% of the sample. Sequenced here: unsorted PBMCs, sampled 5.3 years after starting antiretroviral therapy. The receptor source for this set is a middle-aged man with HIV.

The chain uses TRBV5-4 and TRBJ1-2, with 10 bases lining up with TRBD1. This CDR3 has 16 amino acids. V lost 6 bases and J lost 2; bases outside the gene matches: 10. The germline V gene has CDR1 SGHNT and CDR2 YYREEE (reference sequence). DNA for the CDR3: TGTGCCAGCACCCCTTCTTCGGGACAGGGGAACTATGGCTACACCTTC. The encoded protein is CASTPSSGQGNYGYTF.

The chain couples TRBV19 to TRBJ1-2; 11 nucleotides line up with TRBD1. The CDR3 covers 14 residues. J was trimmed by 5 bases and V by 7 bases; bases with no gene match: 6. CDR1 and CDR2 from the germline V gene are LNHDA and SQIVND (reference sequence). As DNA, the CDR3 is TGTGCCAGTACCGGACAGGGGGCGCCGTATGGCTACACCTTC. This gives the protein CASTGQGAPYGYTF.

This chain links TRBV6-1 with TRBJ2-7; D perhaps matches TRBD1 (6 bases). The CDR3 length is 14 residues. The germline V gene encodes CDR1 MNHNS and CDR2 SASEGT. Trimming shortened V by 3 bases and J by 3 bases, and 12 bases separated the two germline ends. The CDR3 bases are TGTGCCAGCAGTGACTGGGGACACAACTACGAGCAGTACTTC. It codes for CASSDWGHNYEQYF.

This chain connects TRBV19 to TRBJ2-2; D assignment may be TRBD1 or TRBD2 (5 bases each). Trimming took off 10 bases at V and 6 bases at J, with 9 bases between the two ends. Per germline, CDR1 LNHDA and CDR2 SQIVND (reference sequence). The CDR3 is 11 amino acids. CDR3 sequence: CATWGPGELFF. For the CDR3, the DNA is TGTGCCACCTGGGGACCCGGGGAGCTGTTTTTT.

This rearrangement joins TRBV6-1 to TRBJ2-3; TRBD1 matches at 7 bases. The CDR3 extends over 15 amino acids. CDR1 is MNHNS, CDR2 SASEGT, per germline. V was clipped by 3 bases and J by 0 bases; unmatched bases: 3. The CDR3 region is CASSDEGASTDTQYF. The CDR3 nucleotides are TGTGCCAGCAGTGACGAGGGGGCAAGCACAGATACGCAGTATTTT.

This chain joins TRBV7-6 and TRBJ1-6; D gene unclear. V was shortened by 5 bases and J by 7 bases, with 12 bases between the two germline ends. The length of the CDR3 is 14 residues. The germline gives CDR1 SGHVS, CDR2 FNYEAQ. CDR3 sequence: CASSLGSENSPLHF. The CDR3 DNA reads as TGTGCCAGCAGCCTTGGCAGCGAAAATTCACCCCTCCACTTT.

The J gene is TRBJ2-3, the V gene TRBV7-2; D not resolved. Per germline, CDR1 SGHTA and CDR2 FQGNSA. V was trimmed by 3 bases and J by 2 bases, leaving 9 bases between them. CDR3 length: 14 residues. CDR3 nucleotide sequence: TGTGCCAGCAGCTTCCTGACCACCACAGATACGCAGTATTTT. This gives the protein CASSFLTTTDTQYF.